This TCR beta chain is drawn from a study of T cell responses to AZD1222 COVID-19 vaccine. Some clones are missing from TCRdb's copy, which holds only in-frame ones; the method was immunoSEQ multiplex PCR. The sample consists of approximately 69,000 clones, roughly 83% of them appearing once. Pooled samples include second doses given at about 4 or 12 weeks. As concerns this clone: Its matching antigen is unknown.

CDR1 is DFQATT and CDR2 is SNEGSKA in the germline V gene (reference sequence). With 3 bases clipped from V and 8 bases from J, the junction kept 4 bases outside the gene matches. This CDR3 spans 12 amino acids. Overall study findings and caveats: Clonal diversity was possibly underestimated, and the donors were mostly white British, with more females. Along spike, vaccine-associated CD4 TCRs were found throughout, with dominance at 160-218 and 743-854. Repertoires were collected only later (after the peak T cell response had occurred).

V is TRBV20-1 and J is TRBJ1-2, with TRBD1 matching over 9 bases. The sequences come from peripheral blood, collected 28 days after the second AZD1222 dose. The clonotype comes from an adult who received the AZD1222 COVID-19 vaccine. CDR3 loop: CSASTGGAGYTF. In DNA form, the CDR3 reads TGCAGTGCTAGTACAGGGGGCGCGGGCTACACCTTC.